This T cell receptor beta chain was observed in a study of cytomegalovirus exposure and HLA in healthy donors (dated by TCRdb to about 2017). For the study in its entirety: According to an earlier analysis of a few hundred of the donors, some 180 million T cells yielded some 110 million unique TCR beta sequences and approximately 300 Gb of sequence data. About 320 gigabases of sequencing data and approximately 85 million unique TCR sequences were included in an early release covering under 650 HLA-typed donors. Of the roughly 410 genotyped donors, 81% were placed in the genetic ancestry cluster associated with self-reported Caucasian donors. The study aimed to test whether signatures of past pathogen exposure could be identified by cataloging public T cell receptors. Using immunosequencing, the study profiled T cell repertoires from 550 to 750 subjects and related those repertoires to cytomegalovirus serostatus. In addition to the first cohort of approximately 650 subjects, a separate validation cohort of under 150 different subjects was used. To predict cytomegalovirus infection status, the study brought together high-throughput TCR immunosequencing, statistical association of individual TCRs with disease status, and machine learning. To study patterns of TCR occurrence, a later analysis re-analyzed previously published TCR beta repertoires from under 750 donors and added high-resolution HLA genotyping. Rather than drawing on any new phenotypic data, the later analysis identified candidate immune exposures from TCR beta sequences and the way those sequences occurred across donors. In an earlier analysis of a few hundred of the donors, high-throughput TCR beta sequencing was used to judge whether each TCR beta V gene segment behaved as functional or pseudogenic. Donor age, sex, ethnicity and CMV serostatus were compiled alongside the repertoire data. Genome-wide SNP genotypes for about 55% of the roughly 670 donors were used in a later genetic analysis, which treated that subset as a discovery cohort. All discovery cohort repertoires had been generated using a single sequencing platform. HLA typing included class I and class II loci at four-digit resolution. Typing coverage differed by locus: A, B, C, DRB1 and DQB1 were typed in roughly 620-630 donors, DQA1 in about 500, DPA1 in some 610, and DPB1 in about 450. About five DR-DQ haplotypes were treated as single units for association and clustering because of strong linkage in the cohort. Across 398 genotyped donors of the cohort, an average of approximately 200,000 unique TCR beta nucleotide sequences per donor were sequenced, and approximately 17% of those sequences were non-productive.

The investigation overall reported the following: The authors suggested that the approach could potentially be generalized to other disease states and immunological phenotypes. Cytomegalovirus status was reported to be diagnosed by the classifier with high specificity and sensitivity in both the original and validation cohorts. Presence/absence analyses assumed roughly uniform sequencing depth across donors, an assumption that may not hold. In a later analysis, HLA-associated TCR beta chains were found to be more clonally expanded and to have lower generation probabilities than equally common non-associated chains. A few of the identified cytomegalovirus-associated TCR beta chains were confirmed in vitro to be specific for cytomegalovirus antigens. A later genetic analysis associated a missense DCLRE1C variant with V-gene and J-gene trimming of TCR beta chains, and an independent cohort replicated the association. In a later analysis, most CMV-associated TCR beta chains were found to appear HLA-restricted, with HLA associations seemingly driven largely by CMV exposure. Compared with the roughly 670-donor mean, donors in an Asian-associated ancestry cluster had fewer N-insertions in productive TCRs, according to a later genetic analysis. Strong co-occurrence of HLA alleles, especially DR and DQ, made assigning TCR associations to individual alleles difficult. HLA typing was unavailable for some donors at each locus, so association tests used only the typed subset. Across donors, most TCR sequences were observed very rarely, whereas some public TCRs were present in many individuals. Linkage disequilibrium might explain the correlated functional status among segregating V segments, but an unknown experimental factor could not be excluded. A cluster of highly shared sequence variants was judged likely to be a technical artifact of the sequencing pipeline. The study listed 150 to 200 TCR beta chains as associated with cytomegalovirus. The only immune exposure information available for the cohort was CMV serostatus. The earlier analysis of 587 of the donors excluded roughly 17 rarely observed V segments, including chromosome 9 orphons, because counts were too low. A further reported finding was that TCR beta sequences accurately predicted the HLA-A and HLA-B alleles for most subjects in the first cohort. According to a later analysis, parvovirus B19, influenza, CMV and Epstein-Barr virus appeared linked to several top co-occurrence clusters. In this cohort, only TCR beta chains were sequenced, and detectable features were limited by the absence of alpha or paired-chain data. An earlier analysis of approximately 570 of the donors showed that most TCR beta V segments appeared in productive rearrangements either about 87% or about 30% of the time, which broadly matched IMGT annotations. A later analysis found that TCR association rates varied across HLA loci, with DRB1 alleles showing the most associated TCRs and HLA-C alleles the fewest. Some IMGT-functional V segments, including TRBV6-2 and TRBV6-3, could not be distinguished by the 87-base-pair reads and were therefore excluded. A later analysis associated 15,000 or so TCR beta sequences with specific HLA alleles at a false discovery rate of 0.05.

This clone was counted between two and nine times. The antigen it recognizes is unknown. Per-nucleotide qualities are absent, and no much larger clonotype sits a single base away. The CDR3 runs 14 amino acids, cysteine and phenylalanine included. The sequence is cut down to CDR3 DNA, 42 bases in frame from base 1. Via the germline V gene, CDR1 is SGHRS and CDR2 YFSETQ. Relative to germline, V is missing 4 bases and J is missing 2 bases, with 2 bases of the junction outside any gene match. In total, roughly 670 healthy bone marrow donors made up the cohort. At the time of sampling, every cohort member was nominally healthy, though immune exposures that went unrecorded were likely present. CMV serostatus was recorded as positive for 250 to 300 and negative for about 55% of the 666 cohort members, whereas no CMV serostatus was recorded for the donor in question. Each donor provided a peripheral blood sample, and peripheral blood mononuclear cells were used for TCR beta sequencing. Genomic DNA was extracted from the blood cell samples with the Qiagen DNeasy Blood Extraction Kit.

The library relied on the immunoSEQ multiplex PCR assay. For the multiplex PCR, a mixture combining 60 forward primers for TCR Vbeta segments and 13 reverse primers for TCR Jbeta segments was used. The CDR3 region of rearranged TCR beta genes was amplified from genomic DNA by a multiplex PCR assay. On the Illumina HiSeq System, the amplified TCR beta libraries were sequenced as 87-base-pair reads. The paper's data handling went like this. In a later analysis, approximately 74 million unique TCR beta chains were counted across the 690 or so repertoires, and about 9.9 million of these chains were shared by at least two donors. Raw reads were error-corrected and collapsed into unique sequences by a nearest-neighbor algorithm in which closely related sequences were merged to remove PCR and sequencing errors. V, D and J gene segments were assigned by aligning CDR3 sequences to IMGT reference sequences. For a sequence to be retained, at least a six-nucleotide match to both a V gene segment and a J gene segment was required. A rearrangement counted as productive if the CDR3 had no stop codons and remained in frame with V and J, and every other rearrangement counted as non-productive. Following IMGT convention, CDR3 was defined as the stretch from the second conserved V-encoded cysteine to the conserved J-encoded phenylalanine. Sequences without an unambiguous match to a single V gene segment were excluded from the earlier analysis of 450 to 750 of the donors. An earlier analysis of some 500 of the donors classified V segments as functional when productive rearrangements were above 56.7% and as segregating when the standard deviation between donors was above 5%. A statistical classification framework was built for diagnosing cytomegalovirus status from the catalog of TCR beta chain sequences. V and J gene assignment, in a later analysis, came from comparing TCR nucleotide sequences with IMGT/GENE-DB human TR gene sequences. The TCRdist pipeline was used in a later analysis to assign CDR3 sequences and most-parsimonious VDJ recombination scenarios. In a later analysis, each TCR beta chain was defined by its CDR3 amino acid sequence together with its V-gene family, and reads lacking a unique V-gene family were excluded. To address suspected cross-contamination and a sequencing artifact, a later analysis removed a few hundred highly shared, low-generation-probability nucleotide sequences. In a later analysis, a clonal expansion index was calculated for each public chain from normalized within-repertoire ranks of inferred template counts. In a later analysis, generation probabilities were computed with a VDJ recombination model fitted to out-of-frame rearrangements, and the resulting probabilities were checked against IGoR. In a later analysis, TCR-TCR, TCR-HLA and TCR-CMV co-occurrence was scored with hypergeometric tests, and a repertoire-size bias correction was applied to TCR pairs. False discovery rates were estimated in a later analysis by permuting HLA or CMV assignments 20 times. In a later analysis, co-occurring TCRs were grouped using DBSCAN, with TCRdist sequence similarity added in when clustering inside HLA-allele-positive subsets. Repertoires with fewer than 30,000 or more than 120,000 public chains, plus five repertoires with anomalous nucleotide sharing, were excluded from co-occurrence clustering. TCRdb re-hosts the immuneACCESS table, in-frame sequences only. Its copies lack some clones; in the studies checked, an unresolved V gene accounts for under half of them, and the cause for the rest is not known. Clonal size and the V and J genes are those of that table, whereas D and trimming came from the DNA. The sample table lists over 75,000 clones, around 60% of them with a count of one. Roughly 2.1% of the sample is held by the ten biggest clonotypes.

The sequence derives from a human donor in good health. The sequencing sample was made of PBMCs. Rearrangement joined TRBV5-1 to TRBJ2-2, with 7 junctional bases fitting TRBD1. DNA sequence: TGCGCCAGCAGCCGACAGGGTAACACCGGGGAGCTGTTTTTT. It encodes CASSRQGNTGELFF.